These T cell receptor beta chains were read from a single sample in a study of blood T cell repertoires in COVID-19. Libraries were prepared by immunoSEQ multiplex PCR; TCRdb keeps only in-frame clonotypes and omits some of them. There are around 110,000 clones in the sample; 86% occur only once, and about 4.7% lies in the top ten. Material: peripheral blood. The origin of the receptors is a man aged 40-49 years with acute or convalescent COVID-19. Both conserved end residues are trimmed from each CDR3. Each record gives: J gene, V gene, CDR3 protein.

>TRBJ1-4|TRBV7-9
ASSLVLGGKEKLF
>TRBJ2-7|TRBV6-5
ASFQSGRDYEQY
>TRBJ2-1|TRBV5-1
ASSPGLAGGPGEQF
>TRBJ1-4|TRBV3-1/TRBV3-2
ASSTTATNEKLF
>TRBJ2-5|TRBV7-2
ASSSGTSIQETQY
>TRBJ1-5|TRBV19
ASSTQGARSNQPQH
>TRBJ2-1|TRBV11-3
ASSPVGQGTYNEQF
>TRBJ1-3|TRBV4-1
ASSQEGGSGNTIY
>TRBJ2-7|TRBV2
ASSETRGELLPSYEQY
>TRBJ2-7|TRBV5-6
ASSLRVGEQY
>TRBJ2-1|TRBV9
ASSVVSGGNEQF
>TRBJ2-7|TRBV5-6
ASSRGQGDYEQY
>TRBJ1-1|TRBV19
ASRGYQQGNTEAF
>TRBJ2-3|TRBV11-1
ASSLEAGPSTDTQY
>TRBJ1-1|TRBV19
ASMGGVTEAF
>TRBJ1-5|TRBV6-4
ASRSGTVSNQPQH
>TRBJ1-4|TRBV27
ASSFRLGGGTNEKLF
>TRBJ1-6|TRBV19
ASSITGSSYNSPLH
>TRBJ2-1|TRBV4-2
ASSQDSLGAYNEQF
>TRBJ2-1|TRBV5-1
ASSPGTSGGDEQF
>TRBJ2-7|TRBV27
ASSLVGGFIYEQY
>TRBJ2-7|TRBV7-2
ASSLEGGTGYEQY
>TRBJ1-1|TRBV30
AWRGQSNTEAF
>TRBJ1-1|TRBV19
ASSMTGTEAF
>TRBJ1-1|TRBV6-1
ASSEPHRGNTEAF
>TRBJ1-4|TRBV6-5
ASSRTGEKLF
>TRBJ2-7|TRBV2
ASSESYARTYEQY
>TRBJ1-2|TRBV2
ASGDSYYGYT
>TRBJ1-4|TRBV19
ASKQGAPNEKLF
>TRBJ2-1|TRBV29-1
SAPGTFNEQF
>TRBJ2-5|TRBV29-1
SVVRVQETQY
>TRBJ1-1|TRBV19
ASSRTGVHTEAF
>TRBJ2-1|TRBV7-9
ASSPSGPYNEQF
>TRBJ1-3|TRBV6-1
ASSSQGHSGNTIY
>TRBJ1-2|TRBV7-9
ASSPTGTGVYGYT
>TRBJ2-2|TRBV7-2
ASSLKGWTGELF
>TRBJ2-1|TRBV7-6
ASSLVAGGRNEQF
>TRBJ2-2|TRBV7-2
ASSQGANTGELF
>TRBJ1-2|TRBV5-4
ASSDTGQATPGSGYT
>TRBJ1-6|TRBV7-2
ASSLRVGNNSPLH
>TRBJ1-2|TRBV30
AWSVGRVMSGYT
>TRBJ2-1|TRBV7-3
ASSQERGAYNEQF
>TRBJ2-7|TRBV4-1
ASSQDVGDSPYEQY
>TRBJ1-1|TRBV18
ASSRQAGDTEAF
>TRBJ2-1|TRBV2
ASSDSRGGNEQF
>TRBJ1-5|TRBV30
AWSQGADQPQH
>TRBJ1-1|TRBV2
ASCLANTEAF